These T cell receptor beta chains were read from a single sample in a study of CD8 T cells in ankylosing spondylitis. TCRdb redid the calling of the 5' RACE reads with MiXCR, one entry per CDR3 protein. The sample lists 150,000 to 200,000 distinct CDR3 sequences, 15% to 20% occurring once. Sequencing input: blood, either unsorted or a sorted T cell fraction (not recorded which). The receptors shown here come from a male donor under 30 with ankylosing spondylitis or in good health (not recorded which). Both conserved end residues are part of each CDR3. D genes are given only for firm matches. Only some rows state a clone size, as once, few, many or a class for expanded clones.

TRBJ2-5,TRBV30,many,TRBD2,TGTGCCTGGACCGGGACTAGAAAAGAGACCCAGTACTTC,CAWTGTRKETQYF
TRBJ2-5,TRBV6-5,many,NA,TGTGCCAGCAGTTACGGTTACCAAGAGACCCAGTACTTC,CASSYGYQETQYF
TRBJ2-1,TRBV27,many,NA,TGTGCCAGCAGTTTGTTGGGTGAGCAGTTCTTC,CASSLLGEQFF
TRBJ2-3,TRBV20-1,few,TRBD2,TGCAGTGCAAGCCTAGCGGGAGGGCCTAGCACAGATACGCAGTATTTT,CSASLAGGPSTDTQYF
TRBJ1-2,TRBV7-6,few,TRBD1,TGTGCCAGCAGCTTAAGGACAGGGGATGGCTACACCTTC,CASSLRTGDGYTF
TRBJ2-1,TRBV6-2/TRBV6-3,NA,TRBD2,TGTGCCAGCAGTTACGGTGTTAGCGGGAATCATGAGCAGTTCTTC,CASSYGVSGNHEQFF
TRBJ1-4,TRBV29-1,many,NA,TGCAGCGTTAACCTGTTGGGGGGTAATGAAAAACTGTTTTTT,CSVNLLGGNEKLFF
TRBJ2-2,TRBV3-1,many,NA,TGTGCCAGCAGCCTGCGCACCGGGGAGCTGTTTTTT,CASSLRTGELFF
TRBJ1-3,TRBV4-1,many,NA,TGCGCCAGCAGCCAGGCCGTCACTGGGCGCCCCTCTGGAAACACCATATATTTT,CASSQAVTGRPSGNTIYF
TRBJ2-7,TRBV10-3,NA,TRBD2,TGTGCCATCAGTAGACTTTGGACTAGCGGGAGCTCCTACGAGCAGTACTTC,CAISRLWTSGSSYEQYF
TRBJ2-2,TRBV28,many,TRBD2,TGTGCCAGCAGTTCAAGAGCGGGAGATAACACCGGGGAGCTGTTTTTT,CASSSRAGDNTGELFF
TRBJ2-7,TRBV4-2,many,TRBD1,TGTGCCAGCAGCCAGGGACAGGGGCCCTCCTACGAGCAGTACTTC,CASSQGQGPSYEQYF
TRBJ2-3,TRBV12-3/TRBV12-4,many,TRBD2,TGTGCCAGCAGTTTATATGGCGGGAGGGACACAGATACGCAGTATTTT,CASSLYGGRDTDTQYF
TRBJ2-5,TRBV27,NA,TRBD2,TGTGCCAGCAGTTCCGCGGGGGGCGCAGAGACCCAGTACTTC,CASSSAGGAETQYF
TRBJ1-1,TRBV19,many,NA,TGTGCCAGTACCCAGGGATTCGTGAACACTGAAGCTTTCTTT,CASTQGFVNTEAFF
TRBJ2-2,TRBV7-3,many,NA,TGTGCCAGCAGCTTATCCGGACAGACGACCGGGGAGCTGTTTTTT,CASSLSGQTTGELFF
TRBJ2-2,TRBV6-5,NA,TRBD2,TGTGCCAGCTGGCGGGACAACCCTCTAGCGGGAGTGTCCCCCGGGGAGCTGTTTTTT,CASWRDNPLAGVSPGELFF
TRBJ2-7,TRBV20-1,NA,TRBD1,TGCAGTGCTATCCGGACAGGGTGGACTCAAGGCTACGAGCAGTACTTC,CSAIRTGWTQGYEQYF
TRBJ1-4,TRBV7-9,many,TRBD1,TGTGCCAGCAGGGCCTCCGGGACAGGGGGTGAAAAACTGTTTTTT,CASRASGTGGEKLFF
TRBJ2-1,TRBV10-3,many,TRBD2,TGTGCCATCAGTGAGTCGAGGGGAGCGGGACTATACAATGAGCAGTTCTTC,CAISESRGAGLYNEQFF
TRBJ2-5,TRBV10-3,many,NA,TGTGCCATCAGTGAGAGTAGCGGCAAAGAGACCCAGTACTTC,CAISESSGKETQYF
TRBJ1-6,TRBV5-5,many,NA,TGTGCCAGCAGCTTGGGCCGGAATAATTCACCCCTCCACTTT,CASSLGRNNSPLHF
TRBJ2-3,TRBV7-9,many,NA,TGTGCCAGCCCGGGAGCGCAGTATTTT,CASPGAQYF
TRBJ2-1,TRBV10-3,many,TRBD2,TGTGCCATCAGTGAGTCGTCACTAGCGGTTTCCAATGAGCAGTTCTTC,CAISESSLAVSNEQFF
TRBJ1-1,TRBV5-1,many,NA,TGCGCCAGCAGCTTGGACCTCCGTTCCACTGAAGCTTTCTTT,CASSLDLRSTEAFF
TRBJ1-4,TRBV6-1,many,NA,TGTGCCAGCAAACAGGGAACAACTAATGAAAAACTGTTTTTT,CASKQGTTNEKLFF
TRBJ1-1,TRBV9,NA,NA,TGTGCCAGCAGCCCCGATTCGGGGGCAGTGAACACTGAAGCTTTCTTT,CASSPDSGAVNTEAFF
TRBJ2-3,TRBV6-6,few,NA,TGTGCCAGCAGCGTCGGTCAACAGGGAGCAGATACGCAGTATTTT,CASSVGQQGADTQYF
TRBJ2-1,TRBV29-1,NA,TRBD1,TGCAGCGAATCGACAGGGACCAATGAGCAGTTCTTC,CSESTGTNEQFF
TRBJ1-3,TRBV5-1,many,NA,TGCGCCAGCAGCTTTGACAGCCTAAACACCATATATTTT,CASSFDSLNTIYF